This entry lists 3 T cell receptor beta chains sequenced from one sample in a study of T cells in Graves' hyperthyroidism and ophthalmopathy. RNA transcripts served as the template for amplifying TCR beta CDR3 regions. HTBI primers were used for first-round RT-PCR of the TCR CDR3. TCRdb re-called the multiplex PCR reads through MiXCR, storing one row per CDR3 protein. The sample contains 450,000 to 600,000 distinct CDR3 sequences, approximately 14% of which appear only once. The sample was blood. The receptors were gathered from a middle-aged woman with Graves' hyperthyroidism.

This rearrangement joins TRBV20-1 to TRBJ2-2; D might be TRBD2 (6 bases). This CDR3 has 17 amino acids. V gave up 0 bases and J gave up 5 bases, with 19 bases separating them. Germline assignment: CDR1 DFQATT and CDR2 SNEGSKA (reference sequence). CDR3: CSARDPRGGMATGELFF. The CDR3 DNA reads TGCAGTGCTAGAGATCCGCGGGGAGGCATGGCAACCGGGGAGCTGTTTTTT.

Note on this clonotype: A read error may be the cause here, since a much bigger clone is one base away. The chain carries TRBV7-2 and TRBJ2-7, with D unresolved. The CDR3 runs 15 residues. Germline V gene data show CDR1 as SGHTA and CDR2 as FQGNSA. The CDR3 DNA reads as TGTGCCAGCAGCTTAGCGATCTGGGCGAACTACGAGCGGTACTTC. The encoded protein is CASSLAIWANYERYF.

This clonotype has at least ten counts. The J gene is TRBJ2-7, the V gene TRBV5-1, with D tentatively TRBD1 (6 bases). Germline lookup yields CDR1 SGHRS and CDR2 YFSETQ. V was clipped by 2 bases and J by 3 bases, with 12 bases between them. CDR3 size: 14 residues. The CDR3 sequence: CASSFEGVLYEQYF. The CDR3 nucleotides read TGCGCCAGCAGCTTCGAGGGGGTCCTCTACGAGCAGTACTTC.